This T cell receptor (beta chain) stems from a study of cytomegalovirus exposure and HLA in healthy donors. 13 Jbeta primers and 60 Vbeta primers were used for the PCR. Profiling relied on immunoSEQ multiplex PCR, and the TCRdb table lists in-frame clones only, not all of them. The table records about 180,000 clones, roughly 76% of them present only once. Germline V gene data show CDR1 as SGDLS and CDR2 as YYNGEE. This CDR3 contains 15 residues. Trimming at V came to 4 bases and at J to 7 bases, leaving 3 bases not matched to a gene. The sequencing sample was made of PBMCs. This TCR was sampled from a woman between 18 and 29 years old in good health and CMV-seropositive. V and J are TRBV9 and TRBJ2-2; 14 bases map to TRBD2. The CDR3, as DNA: TGTGCCAGCAGCCAGACTAGCGGGGGGGTCGGGGAGCTGTTTTTT. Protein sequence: CASSQTSGGVGELFF.